This T cell receptor (beta chain) was sequenced during a study of shared clonotypes between healthy human individuals. Study-wide context: The cohort comprised two women and a few men. Their ages spanned 18 to 49 years.

J gave up 7 bases and V 6 bases, and 4 bases lay outside the gene matches. The CDR3 length is 13 residues. Germline V CDR1 and CDR2: GTSNPN, SVGIG (reference sequence). Some clones are missing from TCRdb's copy, which holds only in-frame ones; the method was immunoSEQ multiplex PCR. Of some 120,000 clones listed, approximately 70% are singletons. The rearrangement joins TRBV30 to TRBJ1-6, with 9 bases fitting TRBD1. This sequence was found in a woman aged 25 to 45 in good health. Material for sequencing was memory CD8+ T cells sorted from blood. Subset: CD45RO+ cells pooled with CCR7-negative TemRA cells. The CDR3 here is CACRDRENSPLHF. DNA for the CDR3: TGTGCCTGTCGGGACAGGGAGAATTCACCCCTCCACTTT.